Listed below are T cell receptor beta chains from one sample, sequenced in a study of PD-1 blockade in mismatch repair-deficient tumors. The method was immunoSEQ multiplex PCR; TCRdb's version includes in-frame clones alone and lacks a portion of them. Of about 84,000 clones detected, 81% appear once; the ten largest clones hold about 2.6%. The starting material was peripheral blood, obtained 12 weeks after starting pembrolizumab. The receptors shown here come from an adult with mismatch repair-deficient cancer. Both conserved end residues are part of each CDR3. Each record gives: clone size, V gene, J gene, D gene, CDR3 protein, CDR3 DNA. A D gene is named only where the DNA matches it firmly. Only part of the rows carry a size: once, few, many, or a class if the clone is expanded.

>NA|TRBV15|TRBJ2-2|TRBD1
CATSRRTGITGELFF
TGTGCCACCAGCAGGCGGACAGGGATTACCGGGGAGCTGTTTTTT
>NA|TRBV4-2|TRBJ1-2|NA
CASSQDDRANYGYTF
TGTGCCAGCAGCCAAGACGACAGAGCTAACTATGGCTACACCTTC
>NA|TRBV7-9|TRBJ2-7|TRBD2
CASSLWSSGPDRGGEQYF
TGTGCCAGCAGCTTATGGTCTAGCGGGCCGGACAGAGGTGGCGAGCAGTACTTC
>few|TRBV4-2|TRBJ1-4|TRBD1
CASSPISRGLNELFF
TGTGCCAGCAGCCCCATAAGCAGGGGGTTAAACGAACTGTTTTTT
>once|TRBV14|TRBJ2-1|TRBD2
CASSRPHGGSSYNEQFF
TGTGCCAGCAGCCGCCCCCACGGCGGGAGCTCCTACAATGAGCAGTTCTTC
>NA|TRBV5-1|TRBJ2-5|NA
CASSWDPLETQYF
TGCGCCAGCAGCTGGGACCCCTTGGAGACCCAGTACTTC
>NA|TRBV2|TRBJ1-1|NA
CASAGPNTEAFF
TGTGCCAGCGCGGGCCCGAACACTGAAGCTTTCTTT
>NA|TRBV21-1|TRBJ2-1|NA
CASLQDSDYNEQFF
TGTGCCAGCCTACAGGACTCTGATTACAATGAGCAGTTCTTC
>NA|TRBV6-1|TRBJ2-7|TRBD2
CASTKTASGSREQYF
TGTGCCAGCACCAAAACGGCTAGCGGGAGCCGCGAGCAGTACTTC
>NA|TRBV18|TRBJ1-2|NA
CASSPGYTF
TGTGCCAGCTCACCGGGCTACACCTTC
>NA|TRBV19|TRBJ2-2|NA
CASSIVTGQTPAELFF
TGTGCCAGTAGTATAGTAACGGGACAAACACCGGCGGAGCTGTTTTTT
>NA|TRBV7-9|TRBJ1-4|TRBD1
CASSEQGKSEKLFF
TGTGCCAGCAGCGAACAGGGGAAAAGTGAAAAACTGTTTTTT
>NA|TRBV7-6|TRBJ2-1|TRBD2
CASSLGGFWVSSYNEQFF
TGTGCCAGCAGCTTGGGGGGGTTTTGGGTGAGCTCCTACAATGAGCAGTTCTTC
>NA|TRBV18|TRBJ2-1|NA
CASSRATDSSYNEQFF
TGTGCCAGCTCAAGAGCGACAGACAGCTCCTACAATGAGCAGTTCTTC
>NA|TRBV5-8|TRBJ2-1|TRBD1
CASSHRGQGPFF
TGTGCCAGCAGCCACCGAGGACAGGGTCCGTTCTTC
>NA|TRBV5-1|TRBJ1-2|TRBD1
CASSPGQGLANYGYTF
TGCGCCAGCAGCCCGGGACAGGGTCTAGCTAACTATGGCTACACCTTC
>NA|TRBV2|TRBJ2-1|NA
CASGIANEQFF
TGTGCCAGCGGCATAGCCAATGAGCAGTTCTTC
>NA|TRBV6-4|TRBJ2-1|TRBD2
CASSDLGGAGGNEQFF
TGTGCCAGCAGTGACTTAGGCGGAGCGGGGGGAAATGAGCAGTTCTTC
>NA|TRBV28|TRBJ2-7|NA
CASTDGQPGGYEQYF
TGTGCCAGCACCGATGGACAGCCCGGGGGATACGAGCAGTACTTC
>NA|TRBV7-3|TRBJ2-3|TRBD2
CASSPGVLADTDTQYF
TGTGCCAGCAGCCCAGGCGTACTAGCGGACACAGATACGCAGTATTTT
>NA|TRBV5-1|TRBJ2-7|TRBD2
CASSTLAGSSYEQYF
TGCGCCAGCAGCACTCTAGCGGGAAGCTCCTACGAGCAGTACTTC
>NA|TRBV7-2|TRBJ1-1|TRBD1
CASSPGQGMNTEAFF
TGTGCCAGCAGCCCCGGACAGGGAATGAACACTGAAGCTTTCTTT
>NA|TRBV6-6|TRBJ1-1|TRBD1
CASSRERQGAQTEAFF
TGTGCCAGCAGTCGCGAGCGACAGGGGGCGCAAACTGAAGCTTTCTTT
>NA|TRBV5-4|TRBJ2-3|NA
CASSPDLRLDTQYF
TGTGCCAGCAGCCCCGACTTACGCCTAGATACGCAGTATTTT
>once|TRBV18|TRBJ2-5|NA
CASSPLRLVGYQETQYF
TGTGCCAGCTCACCGCTACGACTAGTGGGGTACCAAGAGACCCAGTACTTC
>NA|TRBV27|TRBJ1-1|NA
CASSFSWSNRGASVTEAFF
TGTGCCAGCAGTTTCTCCTGGAGCAACCGGGGGGCCTCGGTCACTGAAGCTTTCTTT
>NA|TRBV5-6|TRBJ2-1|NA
CASNIRTPRYNEQFF
TGTGCCAGCAATATCCGGACCCCGAGGTACAATGAGCAGTTCTTC
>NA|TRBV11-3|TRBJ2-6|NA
CASTLDGLSGANVLTF
TGTGCCAGCACCCTCGACGGACTGTCTGGGGCCAACGTCCTGACTTTC
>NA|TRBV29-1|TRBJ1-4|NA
CSVGSVSREKLFF
TGCAGCGTTGGTAGCGTCTCACGGGAAAAACTGTTTTTT
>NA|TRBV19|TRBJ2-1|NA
CASSIAQLNPYNEQFF
TGTGCCAGTAGTATAGCGCAGCTGAACCCCTACAATGAGCAGTTCTTC
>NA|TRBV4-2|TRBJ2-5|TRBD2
CASSPLGAGGLETQYF
TGTGCCAGCAGCCCCCTAGGGGCGGGAGGGTTAGAGACCCAGTACTTC
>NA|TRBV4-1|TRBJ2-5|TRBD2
CASSQRGPWGGQETQYF
TGCGCCAGCAGCCAAAGGGGCCCTTGGGGGGGCCAAGAGACCCAGTACTTC
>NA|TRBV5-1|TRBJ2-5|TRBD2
CASSFMGGPETQYF
TGCGCCAGCAGCTTCATGGGAGGGCCGGAGACCCAGTACTTC
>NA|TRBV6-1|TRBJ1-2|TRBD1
CASRETGRTSGGFGYTF
TGTGCCAGCAGGGAAACCGGCCGAACCTCAGGGGGCTTTGGCTACACCTTC
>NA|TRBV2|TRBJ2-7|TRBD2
CASSNRLAGNPRYEQYF
TGTGCCAGCAGTAATAGACTAGCGGGAAACCCCAGGTACGAGCAGTACTTC
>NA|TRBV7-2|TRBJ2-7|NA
CASSQQIGERSEQYF
TGTGCCAGCAGCCAACAGATCGGGGAACGTTCCGAGCAGTACTTC
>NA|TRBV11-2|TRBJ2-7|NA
CASSREMGSYEQYF
TGTGCCAGCAGCCGTGAAATGGGCTCCTACGAGCAGTACTTC
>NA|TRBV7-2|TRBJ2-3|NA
CASSLSQNTDTQYF
TGTGCCAGCAGCCTCTCCCAAAATACAGATACGCAGTATTTT
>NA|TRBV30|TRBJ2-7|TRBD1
CAWGQGAHEQYF
TGTGCCTGGGGACAGGGGGCGCACGAGCAGTACTTC
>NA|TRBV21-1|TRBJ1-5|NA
CASSKTRRNGRQGAGQPQHF
TGTGCCAGCAGCAAAACGAGAAGGAACGGGCGGCAGGGTGCCGGTCAGCCCCAGCATTTT
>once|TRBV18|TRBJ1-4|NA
CASSPLAPNGGSEKLFF
TGTGCCAGCTCACCCCTAGCCCCGAATGGGGGCAGTGAAAAACTGTTTTTT
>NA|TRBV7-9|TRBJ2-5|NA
CASSLSDRPLSPNQETQYF
TGTGCCAGCAGCCTTTCCGACAGGCCCCTAAGCCCCAACCAAGAGACCCAGTACTTC
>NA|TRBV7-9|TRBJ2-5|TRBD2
CASRTPRTSEETQYF
TGTGCCAGCAGGACCCCTCGGACTAGCGAGGAGACCCAGTACTTC
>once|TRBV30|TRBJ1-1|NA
CAWSNFMNTEAFF
TGTGCCTGGAGCAACTTCATGAACACTGAAGCTTTCTTT
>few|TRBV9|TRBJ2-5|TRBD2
CASSGLAGGVETQYF
TGTGCCAGCAGCGGACTAGCGGGAGGGGTGGAGACCCAGTACTTC
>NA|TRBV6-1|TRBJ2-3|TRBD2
CASRQEAGIRDTQYF
TGTGCCAGCAGGCAAGAAGCGGGAATTAGAGATACGCAGTATTTT
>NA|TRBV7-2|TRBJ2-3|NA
CASSLPAGGSLTDTQYF
TGTGCCAGCAGCTTACCAGCAGGCGGATCCCTAACAGATACGCAGTATTTT
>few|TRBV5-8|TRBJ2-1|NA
CASSLDSLGDRDEQFF
TGTGCCAGCAGCTTGGACAGTTTGGGGGATCGCGATGAGCAGTTCTTC
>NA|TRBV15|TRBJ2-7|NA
CATSRDAPLPGHYYEQYF
TGTGCCACCAGCAGAGATGCCCCCCTTCCGGGACACTACTACGAGCAGTACTTC
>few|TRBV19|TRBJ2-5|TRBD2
CASSGAGVREETQYF
TGTGCCAGTAGTGGGGCGGGAGTAAGGGAAGAGACCCAGTACTTC
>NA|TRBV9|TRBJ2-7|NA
CASSAGGTDSYEQYF
TGTGCCAGCAGCGCGGGGGGGACAGACTCCTACGAGCAGTACTTC
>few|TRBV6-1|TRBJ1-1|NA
CASSEIDGTEAFF
TGTGCCAGCAGTGAAATTGACGGCACTGAAGCTTTCTTT
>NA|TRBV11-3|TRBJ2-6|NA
CASSLKDSPLVLTF
TGTGCCAGCAGCTTGAAGGACAGTCCGCTCGTCCTGACTTTC
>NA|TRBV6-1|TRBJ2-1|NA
CASSEIGGHNEQFF
TGTGCCAGCAGTGAAATAGGGGGTCACAATGAGCAGTTCTTC